A single sample is the source of the 28 T cell receptor beta chains below, sequenced in a study of T-cell reconstitution after alpha-beta-depleted transplantation in children. During its preparation, the TCRbeta library received unique molecular identifiers. TCRdb reprocessed the PCR reads with MiXCR, giving one entry per CDR3 protein. Seen here are a few hundred thousand distinct CDR3 sequences, roughly 27% observed once, and the top ten hold 30% to 45%. Sequencing used PBMCs, obtained before TCRalphabeta/CD19-depleted stem cell transplant. All receptors come from a boy in the first two years of life with Wiskott-Aldrich syndrome, due to receive a stem cell transplant.

This clonotype has at least ten counts. V gene TRBV3-1 combines with J gene TRBJ1-2; D not certain. Germline CDR1 is LGHDT and CDR2 is YNNKEL (reference sequence). This CDR3 contains 12 residues. The V and J ends lost 4 bases and 3 bases respectively, with 6 bases between them. CDR3 sequence (DNA): TGTGCCAGCAGCCGTACAGACTATGGCTACACCTTC. This translates into CASSRTDYGYTF.

This clonotype was recorded a few times. The chain carries TRBV7-9 and TRBJ2-2; D remains unclear. The CDR3 contains 16 residues. The V and J ends lost 0 bases and 0 bases respectively, with 8 bases between them. Germline assignment: CDR1 SEHNR and CDR2 FQNEAQ (reference sequence). CDR3 sequence (DNA): TGTGCCAGCAGCTTAGCATGGTCCCCGAACACCGGGGAGCTGTTTTTT. Amino acid sequence: CASSLAWSPNTGELFF.

This chain joins TRBV10-3 and TRBJ2-7; D could derive from TRBD1 or TRBD2 (5 bases each). CDR1 and CDR2 (germline): ENHRY, SYGVKD. V lost 8 bases to trimming and J lost 2 bases, with 16 bases between them. The CDR3 contains 14 residues. The CDR3 here is CAIRGTGRTYEQYF. The CDR3 nucleotides read TGTGCCATCCGGGGAACGGGACGGACCTACGAGCAGTACTTC.

This clonotype occurred a few times. The J gene is TRBJ2-3, the V gene TRBV7-3; D perhaps matches TRBD1 (6 bases). V was cut by 1 base and J by 3 bases, with 11 bases left in between. Per germline, CDR1 SGHTA and CDR2 FQGTGA. The CDR3 contains 15 residues. The CDR3 loop is CASSLSRDITDTQYF. For the CDR3, the DNA is TGTGCCAGCAGCTTAAGCCGGGACATTACAGATACGCAGTATTTT.

This clonotype was counted at least ten times. V and J are TRBV7-2 and TRBJ2-5, with unresolved D. The ends were cut back, 1 base at V and 5 bases at J, with 11 bases in the middle. Germline CDR1 is SGHTA and CDR2 is FQGNSA. The CDR3 sequence is 14 residues long. This CDR3 is CASSLDRTRETQYF. In DNA form, the CDR3 reads TGTGCCAGCAGCTTAGATCGGACCCGGGAGACCCAGTACTTC.

The V call is TRBV6-1, the J call TRBJ2-5; the D gene is possibly TRBD1 (6 bases). Germline CDR1 MNHNS, CDR2 SASEGT. Trimming shortened V by 7 bases and J by 1 base, and 19 bases separated the two germline ends. The CDR3 contains 16 residues. CDR3 in amino acids: CASKHSQGSVQETQYF. The CDR3 nucleotides read TGTGCCAGCAAACACTCACAGGGATCCGTCCAAGAGACCCAGTACTTC.

This chain joins TRBV9 and TRBJ2-3, with D possibly being TRBD1 (5 bases). The CDR3 has 17 residues. CDR1 is SGDLS, CDR2 YYNGEE, per germline. Deletions cut 3 bases from V and 4 bases from J, with 21 bases between. This chain's CDR3 is CASSGTGAGFRSDTQYF. In DNA, the CDR3 is TGTGCCAGCAGCGGGACCGGAGCAGGGTTCCGGTCAGATACGCAGTATTTT.

This clonotype appeared a few times. The V and J genes are TRBV12-3 or TRBV12-4 and TRBJ2-7, with 11 positions matching TRBD2. This CDR3 contains 15 residues. The V segment lost 6 bases and the J segment 4 bases; nucleotides outside the gene matches: 8. The CDR3: CASRPGTSGAYEQYF. The CDR3 coding sequence is TGTGCCAGCAGGCCTGGGACTAGCGGAGCTTACGAGCAGTACTTC.

The chain combines TRBV5-1 with TRBJ2-3; D may be TRBD1 (5 bases). The CDR3 length is 14 residues. The V end lost 3 bases, the J end lost 4 bases, and 12 bases lay between the germline ends. From germline, CDR1 is SGHRS and CDR2 YFSETQ. The CDR3 bases are TGCGCCAGCAGCTGGTCGGAAGGGGCAGATACGCAGTATTTT. It specifies CASSWSEGADTQYF.

This clonotype turned up a few times. The J gene is TRBJ2-6, the V gene TRBV5-1; D is tentatively TRBD1 or TRBD2 (6 bases each). Germline CDR1 reads SGHRS; CDR2 reads YFSETQ. The CDR3 is made up of 16 amino acids. The V gene lost 6 bases and the J gene lost 2 bases, with 15 bases spanning the gap. CDR3 nucleotides: TGCGCCAGCAAACGGGGGCCCTTTGCTGGGGCCAACGTCCTGACTTTC. This codes for CASKRGPFAGANVLTF.

The genes are TRBV21-1 and TRBJ2-3; the table's D call TRBD1 went unverified against the DNA. TRBV21-1 is flagged as a pseudogene. This CDR3 has 17 amino acids. The CDR3 reads CASSSHRDRGYADTQYF. CDR3 DNA sequence: TGTGCCAGCAGCAGCCACCGGGACAGGGGGTACGCAGATACGCAGTATTTT.

The chain employs TRBV7-9 and TRBJ2-6, with 7 bases fitting TRBD2. Germline CDR1 SEHNR, CDR2 FQNEAQ (reference sequence). This CDR3 spans 16 amino acids. Trimming cost V 5 bases and J 2 bases; bases outside gene matches: 6. DNA of the CDR3: TGTGCCAGCAGCGCGGGACTATTTGCTGGGGCCAACGTCCTGACTTTC. It specifies CASSAGLFAGANVLTF.

The chain couples TRBV5-1 to TRBJ2-1; D might be TRBD2 (6 bases). Germline-derived CDR1 and CDR2 are SGHRS and YFSETQ. CDR3 length: 14 amino acids. V was clipped by 2 bases and J by 3 bases, with 9 bases between them. The CDR3 nucleotides read TGCGCCAGCAGCTTCTTCGGGGGCTACAATGAGCAGTTCTTC. This translates into CASSFFGGYNEQFF.

The CDR3 is CASSFRTGVTEAFF. The CDR3 DNA reads as TGCGCCAGCAGCTTCCGGACAGGGGTCACTGAAGCTTTCTTT. The rearrangement joins TRBV4-1 to TRBJ1-1, with 9 bases lining up with TRBD1. Germline CDR1 is MGHRA and CDR2 is YSYEKL. V lost 5 bases to trimming and J lost 4 bases; unmatched junction nucleotides: 5. This CDR3 is built from 14 residues.

The chain links TRBV7-9 to TRBJ2-5, with D possibly being TRBD1 or TRBD2 (6 bases each). Trimming stripped 7 bases from V and 10 bases from J, with 19 bases between. The V gene's germline CDR1 is SEHNR and CDR2 FQNEAQ (reference sequence). There are 13 residues in the CDR3. Here the CDR3 reads CASMTVKEGDQYF. CDR3 nucleotide sequence: TGTGCCAGCATGACAGTAAAGGAGGGGGACCAGTACTTC.

The chain has TRBV27 and TRBJ2-3; 8 positions match TRBD2. Trimming took 7 bases from V and 4 from J; bases not matched to a gene: 13. The CDR3 has 16 residues. In germline, CDR1 is MNHEY, CDR2 SMNVEV (reference sequence). For the CDR3, the DNA is TGTGCCAGCACCCCTTCCGTTGGGACTAGAGCAGATACGCAGTATTTT. Protein product: CASTPSVGTRADTQYF.

This clonotype has just a few counts. The chain combines TRBV12-3 or TRBV12-4 with TRBJ2-5; perhaps D is TRBD1 or TRBD2 (5 bases each). Deletions cut 2 bases from V and 2 bases from J, with 12 bases between. The CDR3 is 15 residues long. In DNA form, the CDR3 reads TGTGCCAGCAGTTTATCTCCGGGACCGCAAGAGACCCAGTACTTC. It is translated as CASSLSPGPQETQYF.

J is TRBJ2-5 and V is TRBV18, with 14 bases lining up with TRBD2. J lost 6 bases, V lost 3 bases, and 9 bases had no gene match. The CDR3 extends over 17 amino acids. CDR1 is KGHSH, CDR2 LQKENI, per germline. The CDR3 DNA is TGTGCCAGCTCACCTACGAGGACTAGCGGGAGGTCGAAGACCCAGTACTTC. It encodes CASSPTRTSGRSKTQYF.

A few counts support this clonotype. V gene TRBV25-1 combines with J gene TRBJ1-1; weak D call: TRBD1 (5 bases). The V gene lost 6 bases and the J gene lost 3 bases, with 11 bases spanning the gap. The CDR3 has 13 amino acids. Germline CDR1 and CDR2: MGHDK and SYGVNS. The CDR3 is CASRGKGDTEAFF. DNA for the CDR3: TGTGCCAGCAGGGGGAAAGGGGACACTGAAGCTTTCTTT.

The genes are TRBV24-1 and TRBJ2-1; 7 bases match TRBD1. V dropped 4 bases and J dropped 7; count of bases not matched to a gene: 9. The CDR3 has 15 amino acids. Per germline, CDR1 KGHDR and CDR2 SFDVKD. The CDR3 nucleotides read TGTGCCACCAGTGACAAGGACAGGCCCGAAAATGAGCAGTTCTTC. It translates to CATSDKDRPENEQFF.

Only a few counts were recorded for this clonotype. The rearrangement links TRBV2 to TRBJ2-1, with D tentatively TRBD1 or TRBD2 (5 bases each). V shed 4 bases and J shed 2 bases, with 9 bases lying between them. Per germline, CDR1 SNHLY and CDR2 FYNNEI. The CDR3 is 14 residues long. CDR3 DNA sequence: TGTGCCAGCAGTGGGGTGGGGGCCTACAATGAGCAGTTCTTC. This encodes CASSGVGAYNEQFF. Variable domain in full (rest from reference TRBV2 and TRBJ2-1): EPEVTQTPSHQVTQMGQEVILRCVPISNHLYFYWYRQILGQKVEFLVSFYNNEISEKSEIFDDQFSVERPDGSNFTLKIRSTKLEDSAMYFCASSGVGAYNEQFFGPGTRLTVL.

There are a few counts of this clonotype. This chain links TRBV5-6 with TRBJ2-1; D is unclear. The CDR3 has 14 residues. The germline gives CDR1 SGHDT, CDR2 YYEEEE. V was clipped by 4 bases and J by 5 bases, with 13 bases between them. This CDR3 reads CASSTNPTNNEQFF. The CDR3 bases are TGTGCCAGCAGCACAAATCCCACGAACAATGAGCAGTTCTTC.

The chain links TRBV3-1 to TRBJ2-3; the D gene could be TRBD1 or TRBD2 (5 bases each). Trimming shortened V by 4 bases and J by 0 bases, and 14 bases separated the two germline ends. This CDR3 spans 16 amino acids. From germline, CDR1 is LGHDT and CDR2 YNNKEL (reference sequence). CDR3 region: CASSRLTGPSTDTQYF. DNA for the CDR3: TGTGCCAGCAGCCGACTTACGGGACCCAGCACAGATACGCAGTATTTT.

The J gene is TRBJ2-1, the V gene TRBV7-2; D gene uncertain. This CDR3 contains 15 residues. Germline CDR1 and CDR2: SGHTA and FQGNSA. V was shortened by 5 bases and J by 3 bases, with 14 bases between the two germline ends. The CDR3 loop reads CASSPGLNYYNEQFF. CDR3 nucleotide sequence: TGTGCCAGCAGCCCTGGGCTTAACTACTACAATGAGCAGTTCTTC.

Only a few counts were recorded for this clonotype. This sequence joins TRBV20-1 and TRBJ2-7; weak D call: TRBD1 (5 bases). In germline, CDR1 is DFQATT, CDR2 SNEGSKA (reference sequence). The V and J ends lost 7 bases and 3 bases respectively, with 22 bases between them. The CDR3 loop spans 15 amino acids. The CDR3 sequence is CSVAYSIQGYYEQYF. Written as DNA, the CDR3 is TGCAGTGTCGCCTACTCAATTCAGGGATACTACGAGCAGTACTTC.

This clonotype was observed a few times. The chain recombines TRBV5-1 with TRBJ2-7; 10 bases fit TRBD2. The ends lost 1 base at V and 5 bases at J; junction bases unmatched: 12. This CDR3 is built from 17 residues. The germline gives CDR1 SGHRS, CDR2 YFSETQ. As DNA, the CDR3 is TGCGCCAGCAGCTTGAATTTAAGGGCTAGCGGGAGCCACGAGCAGTACTTC. Amino acids: CASSLNLRASGSHEQYF.

This clonotype showed up just a few times. The rearrangement links TRBV15 to TRBJ2-3; D may correspond to TRBD1 or TRBD2 (5 bases each). The CDR3 loop spans 14 amino acids. V gave up 3 bases and J gave up 6 bases, with 13 bases separating them. Germline-derived CDR1 and CDR2 are LNHNV and YYDKDF (reference sequence). Here the CDR3 DNA reads TGTGCCACCAGCAGCCGGGACCGTGCGGATACGCAGTATTTT. Protein sequence: CATSSRDRADTQYF.

This clonotype was found a few times. The chain uses TRBV27 and TRBJ2-1, with D tentatively TRBD1 (7 bases). The CDR3 covers 16 residues. Germline loops: CDR1 MNHEY, CDR2 SMNVEV (reference sequence). V lost 3 bases and J 1 base, leaving 13 bases between the germline ends. CDR3 in amino acids: CASSLRGRGSYNEQFF. CDR3 coding DNA: TGTGCCAGCAGTTTGAGGGGGCGGGGTTCCTACAATGAGCAGTTCTTC.